This entry lists 2 T cell receptor beta chains sequenced from one sample in a study of blood T cells in healthy people across ages. Sample-barcoded 5' priming and a J-beta primer mix drove a second PCR of roughly 6 to 12 cycles. Each CDR3 protein gets one entry after TCRdb re-called the 5' RACE reads with MiXCR. This sample has about 640,000 distinct CDR3 sequences, with approximately 30% found just once. The sample comprised blood. Source of these receptors: a woman aged 80 or over in good health.

As to this clonotype: A read error may be the cause here, since a much bigger clone is one base away. This chain links TRBV7-8 with TRBJ2-3; 16 bases map to TRBD2. The germline gives CDR1 SGHVS, CDR2 FQNEAQ. The CDR3 has 18 residues. CDR3 sequence (DNA): TGTGCCAGCAGCTTTGGGACTAGCGGGGGGGTGGGTACAGATGCGCAGTATTTT. The encoded protein is CASSFGTSGGVGTDAQYF. Supplemented by reference TRBV7-8 and TRBJ2-3, the full variable domain reads GAGVSQSPRYKVAKRGQDVALRCDPISGHVSLFWYQQALGQGPEFLTYFQNEAQLDKSGLPSDRFFAERPEGSVSTLKIQRTQQEDSAVYLCASSFGTSGGVGTDAQYFGPGTRLTVL.

This clonotype was seen more than once but under ten times. The chain carries TRBV28 and TRBJ1-6, with D possibly matching TRBD1 (6 bases). CDR3 length equals 14 residues. Germline loops: CDR1 MDHEN, CDR2 SYDVKM. The V and J ends lost 3 bases and 10 bases respectively, with 13 bases between them. The CDR3 DNA reads as TGTGCCAGCAGTTTGCGCAGGGGTGACTCACCCCTCCACTTT. As protein: CASSLRRGDSPLHF.